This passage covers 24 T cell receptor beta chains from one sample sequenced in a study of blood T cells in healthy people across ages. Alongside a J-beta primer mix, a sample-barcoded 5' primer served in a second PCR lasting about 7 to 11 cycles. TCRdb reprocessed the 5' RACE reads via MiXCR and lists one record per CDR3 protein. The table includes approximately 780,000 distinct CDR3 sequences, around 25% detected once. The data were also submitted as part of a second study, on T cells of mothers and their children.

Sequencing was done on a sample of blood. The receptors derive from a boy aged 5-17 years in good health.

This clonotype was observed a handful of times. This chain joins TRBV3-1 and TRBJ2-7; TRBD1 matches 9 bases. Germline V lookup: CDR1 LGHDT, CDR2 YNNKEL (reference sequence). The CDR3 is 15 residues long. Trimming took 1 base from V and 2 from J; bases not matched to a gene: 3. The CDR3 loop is CASSQGDRVPYEQYF. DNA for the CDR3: TGTGCCAGCAGCCAAGGGGACAGGGTTCCCTACGAGCAGTACTTC.

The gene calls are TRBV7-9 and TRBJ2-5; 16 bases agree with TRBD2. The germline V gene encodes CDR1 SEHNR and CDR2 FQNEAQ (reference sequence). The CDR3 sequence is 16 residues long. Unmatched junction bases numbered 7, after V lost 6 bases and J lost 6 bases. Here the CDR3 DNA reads TGTGCCAGCAGTCCGGGACTAGCGGGGGGGCTTCAGACCCAGTACTTC. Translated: CASSPGLAGGLQTQYF.

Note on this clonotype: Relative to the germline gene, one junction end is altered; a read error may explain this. The CDR3 DNA reads as TGTGCCAGCGGTTTCCGACGGTCTAGCTCCTACAATGAGCAGTTCTTC. Protein product: CASGFRRSSSYNEQFF. This chain uses TRBV12-3 or TRBV12-4 with TRBJ2-1; no reliable D call. The CDR3 has 16 residues.

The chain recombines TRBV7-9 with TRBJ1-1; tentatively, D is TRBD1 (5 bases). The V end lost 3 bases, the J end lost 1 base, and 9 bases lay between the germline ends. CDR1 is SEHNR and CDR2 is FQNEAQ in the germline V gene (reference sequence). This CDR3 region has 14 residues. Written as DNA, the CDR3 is TGTGCCAGCAGCTTTAATCAGGGGAACACTGAAGCTTTCTTT. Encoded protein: CASSFNQGNTEAFF.

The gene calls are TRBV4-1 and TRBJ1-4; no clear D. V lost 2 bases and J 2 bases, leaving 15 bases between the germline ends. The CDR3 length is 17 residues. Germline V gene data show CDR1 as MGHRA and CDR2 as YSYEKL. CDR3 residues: CASSQLDLVPTNEKLFF. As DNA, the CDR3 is TGCGCCAGCAGCCAACTGGATTTGGTTCCGACTAATGAAAAACTGTTTTTT.

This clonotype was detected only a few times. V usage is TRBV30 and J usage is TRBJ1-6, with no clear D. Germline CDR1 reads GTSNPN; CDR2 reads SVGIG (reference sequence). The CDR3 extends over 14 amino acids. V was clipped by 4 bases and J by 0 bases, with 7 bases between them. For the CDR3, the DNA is TGTGCCTGGATGCGGAGCTCCTATAATTCACCCCTCCACTTT. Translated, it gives CAWMRSSYNSPLHF.

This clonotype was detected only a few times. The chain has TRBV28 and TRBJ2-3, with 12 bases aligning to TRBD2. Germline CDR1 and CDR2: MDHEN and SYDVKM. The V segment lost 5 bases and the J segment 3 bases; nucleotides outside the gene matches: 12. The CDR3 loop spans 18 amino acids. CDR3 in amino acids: CASSTPGASGGATDTQYF. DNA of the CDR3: TGTGCCAGCAGTACCCCCGGAGCTAGCGGGGGGGCTACAGATACGCAGTATTTT. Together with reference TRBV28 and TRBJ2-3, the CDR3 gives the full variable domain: DVKVTQSSRYLVKRTGEKVFLECVQDMDHENMFWYRQDPGLGLRLIYFSYDVKMKEKGDIPEGYSVSREKKERFSLILESASTNQTSMYLCASSTPGASGGATDTQYFGPGTRLTVL.

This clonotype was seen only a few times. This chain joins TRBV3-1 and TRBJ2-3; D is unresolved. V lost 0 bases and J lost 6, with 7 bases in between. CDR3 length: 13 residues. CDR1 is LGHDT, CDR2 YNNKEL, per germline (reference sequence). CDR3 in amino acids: CASSQDTEDTQYF. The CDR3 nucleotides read TGTGCCAGCAGCCAAGATACTGAGGATACGCAGTATTTT.

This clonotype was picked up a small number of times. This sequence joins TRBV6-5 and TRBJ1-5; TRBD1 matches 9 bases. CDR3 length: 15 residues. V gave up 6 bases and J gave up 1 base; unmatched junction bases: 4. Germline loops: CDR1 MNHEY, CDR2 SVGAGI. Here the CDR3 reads CASRGQGPSNQPQHF. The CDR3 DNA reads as TGTGCCAGCAGAGGACAGGGGCCGAGCAATCAGCCCCAGCATTTT.

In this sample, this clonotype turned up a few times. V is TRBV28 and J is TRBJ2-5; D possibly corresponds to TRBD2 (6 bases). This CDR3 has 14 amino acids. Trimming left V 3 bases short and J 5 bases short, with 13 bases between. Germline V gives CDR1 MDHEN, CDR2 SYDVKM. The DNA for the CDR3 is TGTGCCAGCAGTTTTTGGAGGGGACGGGAGACCCAGTACTTC. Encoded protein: CASSFWRGRETQYF.

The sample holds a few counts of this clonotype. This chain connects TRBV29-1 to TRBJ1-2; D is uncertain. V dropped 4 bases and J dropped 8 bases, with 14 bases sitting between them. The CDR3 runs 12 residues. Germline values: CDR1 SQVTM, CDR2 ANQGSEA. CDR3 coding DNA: TGCAGCGTTGTCCCCTCCCGTGGAGGCTACACCTTC. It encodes CSVVPSRGGYTF.

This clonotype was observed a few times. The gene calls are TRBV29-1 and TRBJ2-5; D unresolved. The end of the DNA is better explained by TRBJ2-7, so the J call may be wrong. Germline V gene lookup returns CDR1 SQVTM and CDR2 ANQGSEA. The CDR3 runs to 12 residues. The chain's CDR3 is CSVGRDSYEQYF. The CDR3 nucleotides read TGCAGCGTTGGTAGGGATTCCTACGAGCAGTACTTC.

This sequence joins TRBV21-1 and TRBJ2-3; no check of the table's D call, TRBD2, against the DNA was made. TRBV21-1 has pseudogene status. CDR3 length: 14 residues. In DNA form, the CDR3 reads TGTGCCAGACAAATGGGGAGAGAACCAGATACGCAGTATTTT. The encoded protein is CARQMGREPDTQYF.

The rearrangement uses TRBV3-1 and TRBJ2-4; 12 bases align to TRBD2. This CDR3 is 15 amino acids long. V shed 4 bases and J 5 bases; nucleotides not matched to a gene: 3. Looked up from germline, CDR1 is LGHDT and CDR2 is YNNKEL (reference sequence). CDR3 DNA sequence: TGTGCCAGCAGCCCCCTAGCGGGGGGGGAAAACATTCAGTACTTC. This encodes CASSPLAGGENIQYF.

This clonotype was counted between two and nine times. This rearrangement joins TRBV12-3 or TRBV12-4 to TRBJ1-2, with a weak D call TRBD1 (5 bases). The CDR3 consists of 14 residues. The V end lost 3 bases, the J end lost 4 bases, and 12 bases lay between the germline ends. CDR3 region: CASSFGRESYGYTF. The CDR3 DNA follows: TGTGCCAGCAGTTTCGGCAGGGAATCCTATGGCTACACCTTC.

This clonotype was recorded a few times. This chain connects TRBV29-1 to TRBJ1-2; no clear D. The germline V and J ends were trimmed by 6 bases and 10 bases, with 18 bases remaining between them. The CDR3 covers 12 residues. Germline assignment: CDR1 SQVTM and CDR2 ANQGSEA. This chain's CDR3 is CSVVTLVEAYTF. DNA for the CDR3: TGCAGCGTGGTGACGCTGGTCGAAGCCTACACCTTC.

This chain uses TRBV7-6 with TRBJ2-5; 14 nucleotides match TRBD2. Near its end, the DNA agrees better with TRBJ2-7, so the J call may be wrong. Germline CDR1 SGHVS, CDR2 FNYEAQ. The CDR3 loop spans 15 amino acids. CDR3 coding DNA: TGTGCCAGCAGCCGACTAGCGGGGGGGCCAGGCGAGCAGTACTTC. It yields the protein CASSRLAGGPGEQYF.

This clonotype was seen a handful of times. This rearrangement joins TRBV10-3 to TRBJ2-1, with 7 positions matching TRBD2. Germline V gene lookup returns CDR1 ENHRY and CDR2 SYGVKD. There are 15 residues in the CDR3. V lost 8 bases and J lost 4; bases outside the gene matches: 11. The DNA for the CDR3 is TGTGCCATCGGGACCCGGACTAGAACGTACAATGAGCAGTTCTTC. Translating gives CAIGTRTRTYNEQFF.

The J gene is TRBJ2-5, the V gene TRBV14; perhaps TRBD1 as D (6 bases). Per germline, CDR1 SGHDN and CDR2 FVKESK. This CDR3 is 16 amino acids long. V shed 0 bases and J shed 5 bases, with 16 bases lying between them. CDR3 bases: TGTGCCAGCAGCCAAGAACAGGGTCAACTGTTGGAGACCCAGTACTTC. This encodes CASSQEQGQLLETQYF.

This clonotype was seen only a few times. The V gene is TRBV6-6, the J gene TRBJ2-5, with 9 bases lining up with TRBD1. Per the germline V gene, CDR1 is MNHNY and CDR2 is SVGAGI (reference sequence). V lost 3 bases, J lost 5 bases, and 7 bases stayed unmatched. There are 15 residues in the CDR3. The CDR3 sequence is CASSYSGQGMETQYF. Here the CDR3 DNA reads TGTGCCAGCAGTTATTCGGGACAGGGAATGGAGACCCAGTACTTC.

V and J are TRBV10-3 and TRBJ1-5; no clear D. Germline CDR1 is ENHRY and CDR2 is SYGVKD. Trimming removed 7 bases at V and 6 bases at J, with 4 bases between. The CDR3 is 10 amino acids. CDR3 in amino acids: CAIKPQPQHF. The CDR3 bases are TGTGCCATCAAGCCTCAGCCCCAGCATTTT.

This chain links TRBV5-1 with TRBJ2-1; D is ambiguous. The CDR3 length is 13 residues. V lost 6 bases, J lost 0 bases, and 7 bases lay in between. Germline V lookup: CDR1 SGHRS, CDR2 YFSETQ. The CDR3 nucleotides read TGCGCCAGCAAGGAAAGCTCCTACAATGAGCAGTTCTTC. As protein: CASKESSYNEQFF.

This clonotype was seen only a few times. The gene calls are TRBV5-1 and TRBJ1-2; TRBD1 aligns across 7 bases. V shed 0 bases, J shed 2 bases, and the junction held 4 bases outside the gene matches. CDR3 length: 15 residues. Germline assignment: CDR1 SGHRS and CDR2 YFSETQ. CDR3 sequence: CASSLGGQKNYGYTF. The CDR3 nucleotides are TGCGCCAGCAGCTTGGGGGGACAGAAGAACTATGGCTACACCTTC.

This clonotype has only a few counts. The CDR3 DNA is TGTGCCAGCAGCCCGTCGACAGGATCTGGCGAGCAGTACTTC. It yields the protein CASSPSTGSGEQYF. The chain couples TRBV7-3 to TRBJ2-7; weak D call: TRBD1 (6 bases). The CDR3 totals 14 residues. The V gene's germline CDR1 is SGHTA and CDR2 FQGTGA. With 5 bases removed from V and 6 bases from J, the gap between germline ends came to 17 bases.